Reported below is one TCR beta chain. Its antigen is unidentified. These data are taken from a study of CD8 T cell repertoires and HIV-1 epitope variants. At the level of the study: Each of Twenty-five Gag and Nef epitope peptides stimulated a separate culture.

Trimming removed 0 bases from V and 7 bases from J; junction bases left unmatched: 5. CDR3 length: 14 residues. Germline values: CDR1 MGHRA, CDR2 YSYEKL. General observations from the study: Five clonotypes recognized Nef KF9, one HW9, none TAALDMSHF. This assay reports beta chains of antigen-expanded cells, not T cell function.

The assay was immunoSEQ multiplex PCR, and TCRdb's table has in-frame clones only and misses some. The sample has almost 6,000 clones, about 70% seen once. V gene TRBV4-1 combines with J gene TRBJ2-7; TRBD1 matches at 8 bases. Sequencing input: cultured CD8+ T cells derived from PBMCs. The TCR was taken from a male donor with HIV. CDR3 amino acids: CASSQENRGEEQYF. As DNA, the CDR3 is TGCGCCAGCAGCCAAGAAAACAGGGGGGAGGAGCAGTACTTC.